Each of the 14 T cell receptor beta chains below was sequenced from the same sample in a study of blood T cell repertoires in COVID-19. Produced via immunoSEQ multiplex PCR; TCRdb's table is partial and in-frame only. The table shows about 170,000 clones, with about 83% occurring only once. The sequenced material came from peripheral blood. The receptors stem from a woman in her sixties or seventies who had recovered from COVID-19.

This clone has only one observation. The chain combines TRBV7-9 with TRBJ1-4; D may be TRBD1 (5 bases). With 4 bases removed from V and 0 bases from J, the gap between germline ends came to 9 bases. Germline V gene sequence: CDR1 SEHNR, CDR2 FQNEAQ (reference sequence). This CDR3 contains 15 residues. The CDR3 region is CASSSATATNEKLFF. The CDR3 region has the DNA TGTGCCAGCAGCTCCGCGACAGCAACTAATGAAAAACTGTTTTTT.

The chain uses TRBV19 and TRBJ1-2, with D unresolved. Germline CDR1 LNHDA, CDR2 SQIVND (reference sequence). V was shortened by 5 bases and J by 4 bases, with 11 bases between the two germline ends. This CDR3 contains 13 residues. The CDR3 reads CASSQPEGYGYTF. As DNA, the CDR3 is TGTGCCAGTAGTCAACCCGAGGGCTATGGCTACACCTTC. The whole variable domain, remainder taken from reference TRBV19 and TRBJ1-2, is DGGITQSPKYLFRKEGQNVTLSCEQNLNHDAMYWYRQDPGQGLRLIYYSQIVNDFQKGDIAEGYSVSREKKESFPLTVTSAQKNPTAFYLCASSQPEGYGYTFGSGTRLTVV.

The chain carries TRBV19 and TRBJ2-1, with 10 nucleotides matching TRBD1. CDR1 and CDR2 (germline): LNHDA, SQIVND (reference sequence). The CDR3 consists of 15 residues. Trimming cost V 8 bases and J 2 bases; bases outside gene matches: 6. The chain's CDR3 is CASRRQGATYNEQFF. The CDR3 DNA follows: TGTGCCAGTCGCCGACAGGGGGCTACCTACAATGAGCAGTTCTTC.

The chain recombines TRBV12-3 or TRBV12-4 with TRBJ2-1, with D possibly matching TRBD2 (5 bases). V was shortened by 3 bases and J by 9 bases, with 12 bases between the two germline ends. The CDR3 sequence is 13 residues long. CDR3 DNA sequence: TGTGCCAGCAGTTTCAGCGGTTCAGGTGAGCAGTTCTTC. Translation gives CASSFSGSGEQFF.

The gene calls are TRBV2 and TRBJ1-3; D uncertain. Germline assignment: CDR1 SNHLY and CDR2 FYNNEI. V gave up 6 bases and J gave up 4 bases, with 7 bases separating them. The CDR3 loop spans 12 amino acids. CDR3 nucleotides: TGTGCCAGCAGGGGCCCCGGAAACACCATATATTTT. It is translated as CASRGPGNTIYF.

The J gene is TRBJ1-2, the V gene TRBV19; the match to TRBD1 covers 7 bases. The CDR3 consists of 15 residues. The V gene's germline CDR1 is LNHDA and CDR2 SQIVND (reference sequence). V was clipped by 3 bases and J by 4 bases; unmatched bases: 8. The CDR3 region is CASSMRDSYFYGYTF. The CDR3 region has the DNA TGTGCCAGTAGTATGCGGGACAGCTACTTCTATGGCTACACCTTC.

This clone was seen more than once but under ten times. This chain uses TRBV19 with TRBJ1-5; D may be TRBD1 (6 bases). The CDR3 contains 14 residues. V was shortened by 4 bases and J by 2 bases, with 9 bases between the two germline ends. The germline V gene has CDR1 LNHDA and CDR2 SQIVND (reference sequence). The CDR3 DNA sequence: TGTGCCAGTAGTACTCGACAGGGCAATCAGCCCCAGCATTTT. It translates to CASSTRQGNQPQHF.

The J gene is TRBJ1-5, the V gene TRBV2; D is uncertain. This CDR3 contains 14 residues. V was trimmed by 6 bases and J by 0 bases, leaving 9 bases between them. Germline CDR1 is SNHLY and CDR2 is FYNNEI. The CDR3 DNA reads TGTGCCAGCAGCCCCAGTTTTAGCAATCAGCCCCAGCATTTT. This translates into CASSPSFSNQPQHF.

This clone was detected a few times. The germline gene is not matched at one end of the junction; a read error may be the cause. This chain uses TRBV9 with TRBJ2-7; 10 bases agree with TRBD1. This CDR3 is built from 14 residues. CDR1 is SGDLS and CDR2 is YYNGEE in the germline V gene. The CDR3 sequence: CASSTRDRGYVQYF. The CDR3 nucleotides read TGTGCCAGCAGCACCCGGGACAGGGGCTACGTGCAGTACTTC.

V gene TRBV18 combines with J gene TRBJ1-2, with D tentatively TRBD1 (5 bases). The CDR3 totals 14 residues. Trimming took off 3 bases at V and 7 bases at J, with 15 bases between the two ends. Germline V lookup: CDR1 KGHSH, CDR2 LQKENI. CDR3 loop: CASSPASGQGGYTF. The DNA for the CDR3 is TGTGCCAGCTCACCCGCCTCAGGGCAGGGTGGCTACACCTTC.

This clone was recorded a few times. The chain couples TRBV27 to TRBJ1-5; D uncertain. Trimming removed 3 bases from V and 7 bases from J, with 7 bases in between. The CDR3 length is 12 residues. Germline CDR1 and CDR2: MNHEY and SMNVEV (reference sequence). CDR3 in DNA: TGTGCCAGCAGTTTCCCGGGGCAGCCCCAGCATTTT. It codes for CASSFPGQPQHF.

This rearrangement joins TRBV2 to TRBJ1-4; D not resolved. V lost 8 bases to trimming and J lost 12 bases, with 22 bases between them. The length of the CDR3 is 14 residues. Germline V CDR1 and CDR2: SNHLY, FYNNEI. CDR3 in DNA: TGTGCCAGCGAGCACGCGGGAGCGACTGGGGAACTGTTTTTT. This encodes CASEHAGATGELFF.

Only one count was recorded for this clone. The chain links TRBV3-1 (or the pseudogene TRBV3-2) to TRBJ1-2; tentative D call: TRBD1 (6 bases). V lost 4 bases and J 14 bases, leaving 17 bases between the germline ends. CDR3 length: 12 amino acids. Per the germline V gene, CDR1 is LGHDT and CDR2 is YNNKEL (reference sequence). The CDR3 is CASSPTTRGQTF. DNA for the CDR3: TGTGCCAGCAGCCCCACCACGCGGGGGCAGACCTTC.

The chain has TRBV6-5 and TRBJ2-7; 8 nucleotides line up with TRBD2. Germline CDR1 MNHEY, CDR2 SVGAGI. This CDR3 has 14 residues. V shed 7 bases, J shed 5 bases, and the junction held 10 bases outside the gene matches. DNA for the CDR3: TGTGCCAGCATTCCCCCGGGGGGGGAGGACGAGCAGTACTTC. It encodes CASIPPGGEDEQYF.